What follows are 14 T cell receptor beta chains derived from one specimen sequenced in a study of T cell repertoires in ileal Crohn's disease. Method: immunoSEQ multiplex PCR; TCRdb's copy keeps in-frame clones and lacks some. Of roughly 5,800 clones in the sample, 82% are singletons; the top ten hold 20% to 25%. Time point denoted: inflamed ileum from the surgical specimen. Sequencing was carried out using ileal tissue. The receptor set was obtained from an adult with Crohn's disease.

The V gene is TRBV10-3, the J gene TRBJ2-7; 10 bases align to TRBD1. Germline loops: CDR1 ENHRY, CDR2 SYGVKD. V lost 1 base and J lost 5; bases outside the gene matches: 2. The CDR3 runs to 14 residues. The CDR3: CAISEWGQGNEQYF. The CDR3 DNA sequence: TGTGCCATCAGTGAGTGGGGACAGGGGAACGAGCAGTACTTC.

The genes are TRBV14 and TRBJ2-1, with no clear D. Germline V gene sequence: CDR1 SGHDN, CDR2 FVKESK. This CDR3 comprises 14 residues. V was clipped by 5 bases and J by 8 bases, with 16 bases between them. The CDR3 nucleotides are TGTGCCAGCAGCGCCCATGCGATTTCGTATGAGCAGTTCTTC. It specifies CASSAHAISYEQFF. The variable domain in full, completed from reference TRBV14 and TRBJ2-1, reads EAGVTQFPSHSVIEKGQTVTLRCDPISGHDNLYWYRRVMGKEIKFLLHFVKESKQDESGMPNNRFLAERTGGTYSTLKVQPAELEDSGVYFCASSAHAISYEQFFGPGTRLTVL.

CDR3 region: CASSLGRQQTGELFF. As DNA, the CDR3 is TGTGCCAGCAGCTTGGGACGGCAGCAGACCGGGGAGCTGTTTTTT. This rearrangement joins TRBV5-4 to TRBJ2-2; D is undetermined. Germline CDR1 and CDR2: SGHNT and YYREEE (reference sequence). V was pared by 0 bases and J by 5 bases, with 11 bases between. This CDR3 has 15 residues.

This clone was counted between two and nine times. The chain couples TRBV19 to TRBJ2-5; perhaps TRBD1 as D (6 bases). V was shortened by 6 bases and J by 5 bases, with 16 bases between the two germline ends. The CDR3 totals 14 residues. The V gene's germline CDR1 is LNHDA and CDR2 SQIVND (reference sequence). The CDR3 nucleotides are TGTGCCAGTAGCCTTACACAGGGACGGGAGACCCAGTACTTC. This encodes CASSLTQGRETQYF.

The rearrangement uses TRBV5-4 and TRBJ2-2; 9 bases match TRBD1. Germline trimming cut 3 bases from V and 12 bases from J; bases unmatched to any gene: 3. The length of the CDR3 is 12 residues. Germline V lookup: CDR1 SGHNT, CDR2 YYREEE (reference sequence). In DNA, the CDR3 is TGTGCCAGCAGCTCGGACAGGGGAAAGCTGTTTTTT. Translated, it gives CASSSDRGKLFF.

In DNA form, the CDR3 reads TGTGCTAGTGGTTTGGTACAGGAGACGGTCAACTCTGGAAACACCATATATTTT. Residues: CASGLVQETVNSGNTIYF. This rearrangement joins TRBV12-5 to TRBJ1-3, with a tentative D call TRBD1 (5 bases). The CDR3 has 18 residues. V was shortened by 0 bases and J by 0 bases, with 15 bases between the two germline ends. Looked up from germline, CDR1 is LGHNT and CDR2 is FRNRAP.

The gene calls are TRBV29-1 and TRBJ2-5; no definite D call. In germline, CDR1 is SQVTM, CDR2 ANQGSEA. V gave up 4 bases and J gave up 5 bases, with 2 bases separating them. This CDR3 spans 9 amino acids. The CDR3 sequence is CSVGETQYF. CDR3 nucleotide sequence: TGCAGCGTTGGGGAGACCCAGTACTTC.

V is TRBV2 and J is TRBJ2-1; maybe TRBD2 (5 bases). Trimming removed 4 bases from V and 3 bases from J, with 10 bases in between. This CDR3 region has 14 residues. Per germline, CDR1 SNHLY and CDR2 FYNNEI. Written as DNA, the CDR3 is TGTGCCAGCAGTGGTACTAGTGTCTACAATGAGCAGTTCTTC. This encodes CASSGTSVYNEQFF.

In this sample, this clone turned up a few times. This chain joins TRBV7-9 and TRBJ2-1; 10 bases fit TRBD1. After removal of 6 bases from V and 8 bases from J, the junction contained 10 bases not matched to a gene. Germline V gives CDR1 SEHNR, CDR2 FQNEAQ (reference sequence). The length of the CDR3 is 15 residues. CDR3 in amino acids: CASSPRDRGFYEQFF. The CDR3 DNA sequence: TGTGCCAGCAGTCCAAGGGACAGGGGATTCTATGAGCAGTTCTTC.

The J gene is TRBJ2-3, the V gene TRBV6-4; 11 nucleotides match TRBD2. The CDR3 consists of 15 residues. Losses at the gene ends were 5 bases for V and 4 bases for J; bases not matched to a gene: 5. Germline CDR1 MRHNA, CDR2 SNTAGT. CDR3: CASSPLAGGPDTQYF. In DNA, the CDR3 is TGTGCCAGCAGTCCATTAGCGGGAGGGCCAGATACGCAGTATTTT.

The sample holds a few counts of this clone. The chain carries TRBV2 and TRBJ1-5; possible D gene TRBD1, 5 bases. V lost 0 bases, J lost 5 bases, and 8 bases lay in between. The CDR3 is 14 residues long. CDR1 and CDR2 (germline): SNHLY, FYNNEI. CDR3 protein: CASSEARGHQPQHF. CDR3 DNA: TGTGCCAGCAGTGAAGCGCGGGGCCATCAGCCCCAGCATTTT.

The chain combines TRBV19 with TRBJ1-5, with D hard to call. V was clipped by 3 bases and J by 5 bases, with 5 bases between them. Germline V gene sequence: CDR1 LNHDA, CDR2 SQIVND (reference sequence). The CDR3 spans 12 residues. The CDR3 region has the DNA TGTGCCAGTAGTATGTGGGATCAGCCCCAGCATTTT. Its protein product is CASSMWDQPQHF. Filled out from reference TRBV19 and TRBJ1-5, the complete variable domain reads DGGITQSPKYLFRKEGQNVTLSCEQNLNHDAMYWYRQDPGQGLRLIYYSQIVNDFQKGDIAEGYSVSREKKESFPLTVTSAQKNPTAFYLCASSMWDQPQHFGDGTRLSIL.

The rearrangement joins TRBV19 to TRBJ2-5; 15 bases match TRBD2. The CDR3 contains 18 residues. Germline CDR1 reads LNHDA; CDR2 reads SQIVND (reference sequence). After removal of 1 base from V and 3 bases from J, the junction contained 6 bases not matched to a gene. The CDR3 DNA sequence: TGTGCCAGTAGTATAGGTAGACGGACTAGCGGGAGGGAAGAGACCCAGTACTTC. It yields the protein CASSIGRRTSGREETQYF.

This clone was observed a single time. V gene TRBV9 combines with J gene TRBJ2-1; unclear D gene. The CDR3 has 13 residues. Trimming took 0 bases from V and 2 from J, leaving 3 bases between them. The germline V gene encodes CDR1 SGDLS and CDR2 YYNGEE. The CDR3 bases are TGTGCCAGCAGCGTAGGGGCCTACAATGAGCAGTTCTTC. This encodes CASSVGAYNEQFF.